Listed here are 5 T cell receptor beta chains from one sample, sequenced in a study of shared clonotypes between healthy human individuals. Some clones are missing from TCRdb's copy, which holds only in-frame ones; the method was immunoSEQ multiplex PCR. The sample contains around 1,900,000 clones, approximately 92% of which appear only once. Terminally differentiated effector memory CD45RA+ cells were left out of the naive CD8 fraction, which was CD45RO-negative and positively selected for CCR7. Source material: naive CD8+ T cells from PBMCs. The source of these receptors is a man aged 18 to 30 in good health. Some clones in this sample may be carry-over from other donors' samples.

The rearrangement joins TRBV28 to TRBJ2-5, with D tentatively TRBD1 or TRBD2 (7 bases each). Germline V gene lookup returns CDR1 MDHEN and CDR2 SYDVKM. With 5 bases removed from V and 4 bases from J, the gap between germline ends came to 17 bases. The CDR3 consists of 15 residues. CDR3: CASSHDREGGETQYF. The CDR3 DNA is TGTGCCAGCAGTCACGACAGGGAGGGAGGAGAGACCCAGTACTTC.

The chain carries TRBV28 and TRBJ1-3; D not resolved. The V end lost 6 bases, the J end lost 4 bases, and 13 bases lay between the germline ends. The CDR3 contains 14 residues. Germline CDR1 MDHEN, CDR2 SYDVKM. CDR3 region: CASSLWRSGNTIYF. The DNA for the CDR3 is TGTGCCAGCAGCCTTTGGCGTTCCGGAAACACCATATATTTT.

A single count supports this clone. The chain joins TRBV28 to TRBJ2-7; TRBD2 aligns across 8 bases. Germline loops: CDR1 MDHEN, CDR2 SYDVKM. The CDR3 has 18 amino acids. V shed 3 bases, J shed 1 base, and the junction held 14 bases outside the gene matches. The CDR3 loop is CASSFSVTSGRNSYEQYF. The CDR3 DNA reads as TGTGCCAGCAGTTTTAGTGTCACGAGCGGGAGAAATTCCTACGAGCAGTACTTC.

This chain links TRBV27 with TRBJ2-7, with TRBD1 identical over 9 bases. The CDR3 totals 13 residues. From germline, CDR1 is MNHEY and CDR2 SMNVEV (reference sequence). V dropped 5 bases and J dropped 7; count of bases not matched to a gene: 6. This CDR3 reads CASSRTGALEQYF. CDR3 nucleotide sequence: TGTGCCAGCAGTAGGACAGGGGCCTTGGAGCAGTACTTC.

This clone was picked up one time. The V call is TRBV7-8, the J call TRBJ1-2, with D possibly matching TRBD1 (6 bases). Trimming pared 6 bases from V and 4 bases from J, leaving 18 bases between. CDR3 length: 15 residues. CDR1 and CDR2 from the germline V gene are SGHVS and FQNEAQ. The CDR3 DNA is TGTGCCAGCAGTCCCCTGGGGGCGGGGGTCTATGGCTACACCTTC. Protein sequence: CASSPLGAGVYGYTF.